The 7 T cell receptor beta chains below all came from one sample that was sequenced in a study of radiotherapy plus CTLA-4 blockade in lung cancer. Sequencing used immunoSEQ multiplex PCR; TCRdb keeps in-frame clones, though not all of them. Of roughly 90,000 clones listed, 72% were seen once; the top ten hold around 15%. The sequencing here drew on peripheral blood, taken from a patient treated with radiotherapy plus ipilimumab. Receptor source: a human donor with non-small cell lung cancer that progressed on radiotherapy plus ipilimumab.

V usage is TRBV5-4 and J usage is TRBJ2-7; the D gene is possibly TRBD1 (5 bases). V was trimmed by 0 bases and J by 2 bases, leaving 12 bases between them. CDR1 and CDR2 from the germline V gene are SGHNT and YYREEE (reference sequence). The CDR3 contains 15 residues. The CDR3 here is CASSLDRLTPYEQYF. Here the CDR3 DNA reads TGTGCCAGCAGCTTGGACAGGTTGACACCCTACGAGCAGTACTTC. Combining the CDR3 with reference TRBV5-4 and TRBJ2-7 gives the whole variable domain ETGVTQSPTHLIKTRGQQVTLRCSSQSGHNTVSWYQQALGQGPQFIFQYYREEENGRGNFPPRFSGLQFPNYSSELNVNALELDDSALYLCASSLDRLTPYEQYFGPGTRLTVT.

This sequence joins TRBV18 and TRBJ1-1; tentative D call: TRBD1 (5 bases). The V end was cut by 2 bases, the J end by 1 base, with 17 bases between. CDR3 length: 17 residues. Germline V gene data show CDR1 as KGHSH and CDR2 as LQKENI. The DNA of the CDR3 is TGTGCCAGCTCACCAACGGGGGAGGGCTTCGCGAACACTGAAGCTTTCTTT. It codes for CASSPTGEGFANTEAFF.

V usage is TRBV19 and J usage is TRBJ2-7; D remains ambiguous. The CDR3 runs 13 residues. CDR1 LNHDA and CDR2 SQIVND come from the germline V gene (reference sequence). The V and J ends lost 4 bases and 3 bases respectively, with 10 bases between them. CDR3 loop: CASSRTPDYEQYF. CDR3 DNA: TGTGCCAGTAGTAGGACCCCGGACTACGAGCAGTACTTC.

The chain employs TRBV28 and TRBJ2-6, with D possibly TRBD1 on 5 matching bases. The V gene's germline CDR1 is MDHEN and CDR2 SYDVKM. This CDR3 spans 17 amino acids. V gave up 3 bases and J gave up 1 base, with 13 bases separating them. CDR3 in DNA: TGTGCCAGCAGTTTTTTGCCAGGGTGGTCTGGGGCCAACGTCCTGACTTTC. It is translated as CASSFLPGWSGANVLTF.

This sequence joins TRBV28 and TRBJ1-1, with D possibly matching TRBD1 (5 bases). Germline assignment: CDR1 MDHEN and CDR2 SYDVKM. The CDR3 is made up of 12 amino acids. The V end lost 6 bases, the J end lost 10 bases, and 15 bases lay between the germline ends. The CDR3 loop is CASSPGGEVAFF. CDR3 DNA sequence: TGTGCCAGCAGCCCGGGGGGAGAAGTAGCTTTCTTT.

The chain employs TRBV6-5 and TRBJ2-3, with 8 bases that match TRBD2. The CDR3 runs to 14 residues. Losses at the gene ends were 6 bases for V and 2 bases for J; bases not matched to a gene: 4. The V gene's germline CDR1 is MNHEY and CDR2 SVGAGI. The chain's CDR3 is CASSGAGATDTQYF. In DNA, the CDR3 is TGTGCCAGCAGCGGAGCGGGGGCCACAGATACGCAGTATTTT.

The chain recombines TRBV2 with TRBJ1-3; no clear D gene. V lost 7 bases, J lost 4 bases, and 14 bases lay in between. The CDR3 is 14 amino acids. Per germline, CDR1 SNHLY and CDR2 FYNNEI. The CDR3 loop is CASKSESSGNTIYF. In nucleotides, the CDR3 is TGTGCCAGCAAGAGCGAATCCTCAGGAAACACCATATATTTT. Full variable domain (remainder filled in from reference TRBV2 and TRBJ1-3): EPEVTQTPSHQVTQMGQEVILRCVPISNHLYFYWYRQILGQKVEFLVSFYNNEISEKSEIFDDQFSVERPDGSNFTLKIRSTKLEDSAMYFCASKSESSGNTIYFGEGSWLTVV.